Listed here are 32 T cell receptor beta chains from one sample, sequenced in a study of blood T cell repertoires in COVID-19. Method: immunoSEQ multiplex PCR; TCRdb's copy keeps in-frame clones and lacks some. The sample has roughly 230,000 clones, around 88% seen once; the top ten hold 8.6%. Sequenced material: peripheral blood. The receptors derive from a man aged 35 to 55 with active or convalescent COVID-19.

The J gene is TRBJ2-7, the V gene TRBV19; D may be TRBD1 (7 bases). The CDR3 covers 13 residues. The V end lost 5 bases, the J end lost 7 bases, and 15 bases lay between the germline ends. The germline gives CDR1 LNHDA, CDR2 SQIVND (reference sequence). The CDR3 is CASSPPQGGEQYF. CDR3 coding DNA: TGTGCCAGTAGTCCACCCCAGGGGGGAGAGCAGTACTTC.

The CDR3, as DNA: TGTGCCAGCAGCCCCTGGACAGGGGGCATCTACAATGAGCAGTTCTTC. It codes for CASSPWTGGIYNEQFF. This sequence joins TRBV7-6 and TRBJ2-1; 11 positions agree with TRBD1. The length of the CDR3 is 16 residues. Germline loops: CDR1 SGHVS, CDR2 FNYEAQ. V was clipped by 5 bases and J by 3 bases; unmatched bases: 6.

The chain joins TRBV5-1 to TRBJ2-7, with a possible D match to TRBD1 (5 bases). This CDR3 region has 12 residues. Trimming cost V 5 bases and J 3 bases, with 9 bases left between them. Germline CDR1 SGHRS, CDR2 YFSETQ. In DNA, the CDR3 is TGCGCCAGCAGACAGGAATTCTACGAGCAGTACTTC. Translated: CASRQEFYEQYF.

V usage is TRBV6-5 and J usage is TRBJ2-1; unclear D gene. V lost 6 bases and J lost 0, with 12 bases in between. Germline V gene data show CDR1 as MNHEY and CDR2 as SVGAGI. This CDR3 is 15 amino acids long. CDR3 residues: CASSQDWSSYNEQFF. Here the CDR3 DNA reads TGTGCCAGCAGCCAAGACTGGAGCTCCTACAATGAGCAGTTCTTC.

Details on this clone: A read error may account for a junction end that differs from germline. The chain recombines TRBV18 with TRBJ1-1; the match to TRBD1 covers 12 bases. The CDR3 contains 21 residues. Germline CDR1 KGHSH, CDR2 LQKENI. CDR3 nucleotide sequence: TGTGCCAGCTCATCACCATGGTATTCAAAGGTGGGACAGGGGGCGAACACTGAAGCTTTCTTT. Translation gives CASSSPWYSKVGQGANTEAFF.

This clone was recorded a few times. This chain connects TRBV29-1 to TRBJ1-1, with 8 bases lining up with TRBD1. V shed 7 bases and J 4 bases; nucleotides not matched to a gene: 11. The CDR3 length is 14 residues. Germline V gene data show CDR1 as SQVTM and CDR2 as ANQGSEA. This CDR3 reads CSARQGLGGTEAFF. CDR3 DNA sequence: TGCAGCGCCCGACAGGGGCTGGGGGGCACTGAAGCTTTCTTT.

This sequence joins TRBV19 and TRBJ1-3; no clear D gene. The CDR3 runs 13 residues. The V gene's germline CDR1 is LNHDA and CDR2 SQIVND (reference sequence). Trimming took off 4 bases at V and 4 bases at J, with 8 bases between the two ends. The CDR3, as DNA: TGTGCCAGTAGTAGGGCCGGAGGAAACACCATATATTTT. Its translation: CASSRAGGNTIYF.

The chain couples TRBV3-1 (or the pseudogene TRBV3-2) to TRBJ1-2; TRBD1 is a possible D gene (6 bases). Germline lookup yields CDR1 LGHDT and CDR2 YNNKEL (reference sequence). The CDR3 covers 15 residues. The V end lost 0 bases, the J end lost 8 bases, and 16 bases lay between the germline ends. CDR3 DNA sequence: TGTGCCAGCAGCCAAGATACGGTGGCAGGGGTGGGCTACACCTTC. This gives the protein CASSQDTVAGVGYTF.

This clone has just a few counts. The chain carries TRBV10-3 and TRBJ1-2, with 8 nucleotides matching TRBD1. V shed 4 bases, J shed 0 bases, and the junction held 1 base outside the gene matches. Germline CDR1 is ENHRY and CDR2 is SYGVKD. The CDR3 totals 14 residues. The CDR3: CAISGGQANYGYTF. CDR3 nucleotide sequence: TGTGCCATCAGTGGGGGACAGGCTAACTATGGCTACACCTTC.

This sequence joins TRBV6-6 and TRBJ1-1; TRBD1 is a possible D gene (5 bases). Germline loops: CDR1 MNHNY, CDR2 SVGAGI (reference sequence). This CDR3 comprises 12 residues. V was cut by 2 bases and J by 10 bases, with 11 bases left in between. This CDR3 is CASSYPGVGAFF. The CDR3 DNA reads as TGTGCCAGCAGTTACCCGGGGGTCGGAGCTTTCTTT.

The chain recombines TRBV7-9 with TRBJ2-7; D gene ambiguous. The CDR3 contains 14 residues. In germline, CDR1 is SEHNR, CDR2 FQNEAQ (reference sequence). The V and J ends lost 1 base and 7 bases respectively, with 14 bases between them. The CDR3 DNA sequence: TGTGCCAGCAGCTTAGTGGGCCCGCATCGGGAGCAGTACTTC. Encoded protein: CASSLVGPHREQYF.

The V call is TRBV2, the J call TRBJ2-3; 7 bases align to TRBD2. Trimming cost V 2 bases and J 3 bases; bases outside gene matches: 2. This CDR3 region has 14 residues. Germline loops: CDR1 SNHLY, CDR2 FYNNEI. CDR3 coding DNA: TGTGCCAGCAGTGAACAGGGAGGGACAGATACGCAGTATTTT. Translated, it gives CASSEQGGTDTQYF.

V usage is TRBV12-3 or TRBV12-4 and J usage is TRBJ1-2, with a tentative D call TRBD1 (5 bases). The CDR3 totals 13 residues. Trimming stripped 3 bases from V and 2 bases from J, with 7 bases between. The CDR3 region is CASSLRQNYGYTF. In DNA, the CDR3 is TGTGCCAGCAGTTTGAGACAGAACTATGGCTACACCTTC.

J is TRBJ1-1 and V is TRBV5-1; a possible D gene is TRBD1 (6 bases). V gave up 1 base and J gave up 1 base, with 8 bases separating them. Germline values: CDR1 SGHRS, CDR2 YFSETQ. The CDR3 consists of 14 residues. The CDR3 is CASSLQGKNTEAFF. The CDR3 DNA reads as TGCGCCAGCAGCTTGCAGGGGAAGAACACTGAAGCTTTCTTT.

The table lists this clone with a few counts. The V call is TRBV25-1, the J call TRBJ1-6; D not certain. Germline lookup yields CDR1 MGHDK and CDR2 SYGVNS. Trimming stripped 4 bases from V and 3 bases from J, with 10 bases between. The CDR3 consists of 15 residues. CDR3 amino acids: CASSALRGYNSPLHF. Here the CDR3 DNA reads TGTGCCAGCAGTGCCCTCCGGGGCTATAATTCACCCCTCCACTTT.

Here the CDR3 DNA reads TGTGCCACCCGCGGCAGGGGAGTAGATAGCAATCAGCCCCAGCATTTT. It specifies CATRGRGVDSNQPQHF. The chain employs TRBV19 and TRBJ1-5; perhaps TRBD1 as D (6 bases). The CDR3 is 16 amino acids. The V gene lost 10 bases and the J gene lost 0 bases, with 19 bases spanning the gap. Germline CDR1 reads LNHDA; CDR2 reads SQIVND (reference sequence).

The chain links TRBV19 to TRBJ1-5; D is undetermined. The CDR3 runs to 15 residues. V shed 6 bases and J shed 3 bases, with 15 bases lying between them. Germline CDR1 is LNHDA and CDR2 is SQIVND (reference sequence). The CDR3, as DNA: TGTGCCAGTAGCTCCGGGAGGATACACAATCAGCCCCAGCATTTT. As protein: CASSSGRIHNQPQHF. The full variable domain, rest sourced from reference TRBV19 and TRBJ1-5, is DGGITQSPKYLFRKEGQNVTLSCEQNLNHDAMYWYRQDPGQGLRLIYYSQIVNDFQKGDIAEGYSVSREKKESFPLTVTSAQKNPTAFYLCASSSGRIHNQPQHFGDGTRLSIL.

The chain uses TRBV5-1 and TRBJ2-7, with D maybe TRBD1 (6 bases). Trimming took 3 bases from V and 3 from J, leaving 10 bases between them. Germline V CDR1 and CDR2: SGHRS, YFSETQ. The CDR3 runs 13 residues. The CDR3, as DNA: TGCGCCAGCAGCTGGCTACAGGGCTACGAGCAGTACTTC. It translates to CASSWLQGYEQYF.

This clone was seen a few times. This chain connects TRBV18 to TRBJ2-5; 10 bases align to TRBD2. CDR1 KGHSH and CDR2 LQKENI come from the germline V gene. The CDR3 loop spans 15 amino acids. V trimming: 3 bases; J trimming: 3 bases; junction bases outside the gene matches: 4. In DNA, the CDR3 is TGTGCCAGCTCACCTCTAGCGGGGGATGAAGAGACCCAGTACTTC. Translation: CASSPLAGDEETQYF.

The chain has TRBV3-1 (or the pseudogene TRBV3-2) and TRBJ1-4; D unclear. The CDR3 has 15 residues. The V gene lost 4 bases and the J gene lost 5 bases, with 14 bases spanning the gap. CDR1 is LGHDT and CDR2 is YNNKEL in the germline V gene (reference sequence). The CDR3, as DNA: TGTGCCAGCAGCCCCGCCGGGAGGACCAATGAAAAACTGTTTTTT. Its translation is CASSPAGRTNEKLFF.

The rearrangement links TRBV6-5 to TRBJ2-7; weak D call: TRBD2 (7 bases). The V end was cut by 2 bases, the J end by 4 bases, with 12 bases between. The length of the CDR3 is 14 residues. Germline loops: CDR1 MNHEY, CDR2 SVGAGI. DNA for the CDR3: TGTGCCAGCAGTTACGGTAGGGGGGGGTACGAGCAGTACTTC. It codes for CASSYGRGGYEQYF.

This chain uses TRBV7-9 with TRBJ2-2; TRBD2 matches at 11 bases. V trimming: 5 bases; J trimming: 5 bases; junction bases outside the gene matches: 10. The CDR3 length is 17 residues. Germline V gene data show CDR1 as SEHNR and CDR2 as FQNEAQ (reference sequence). This CDR3 is CASSLSSGGSETGELFF. For the CDR3, the DNA is TGTGCCAGCAGCCTATCTAGCGGGGGGTCGGAAACCGGGGAGCTGTTTTTT.

This chain links TRBV29-1 with TRBJ1-1, with 8 bases that match TRBD1. Trimming took 3 bases from V and 5 from J; bases not matched to a gene: 8. CDR3 length equals 14 residues. Germline V gene lookup returns CDR1 SQVTM and CDR2 ANQGSEA. The CDR3 nucleotides read TGCAGCGTTGACAATGACAGGGGTGGGACTGAAGCTTTCTTT. It specifies CSVDNDRGGTEAFF.

The rearrangement uses TRBV6-1 and TRBJ1-5; 10 positions agree with TRBD1. The CDR3 runs to 16 residues. V lost 4 bases to trimming and J lost 2 bases; unmatched junction nucleotides: 5. Germline CDR1 and CDR2: MNHNS and SASEGT. The CDR3 DNA reads TGTGCCAGCAGTGCGTGGGACAGGGGACGCAATCAGCCCCAGCATTTT. Its protein is CASSAWDRGRNQPQHF.

This clone was seen once. The J gene is TRBJ2-7, the V gene TRBV6-6; 7 bases align to TRBD2. Germline CDR1 is MNHNY and CDR2 is SVGAGI (reference sequence). J gave up 2 bases and V 10 bases, and 8 bases lay outside the gene matches. The CDR3 is 13 residues long. CDR3 coding DNA: TGTGCCACCGTACGGGGGACTACCTACGAGCAGTACTTC. Amino acids: CATVRGTTYEQYF.

This chain uses TRBV11-2 with TRBJ1-5; 10 bases are shared with TRBD1. The germline gives CDR1 SGHAT, CDR2 FQNNGV. The CDR3 loop spans 16 amino acids. The V segment lost 2 bases and the J segment 6 bases; nucleotides outside the gene matches: 7. CDR3 region: CASSLPDRGRSQPQHF. The CDR3 DNA sequence: TGTGCCAGCAGCTTACCCGACAGGGGGCGATCTCAGCCCCAGCATTTT.

The J gene is TRBJ1-4, the V gene TRBV24-1; no definite D call. Germline V gene data show CDR1 as KGHDR and CDR2 as SFDVKD. The V end lost 12 bases, the J end lost 1 base, and 14 bases lay between the germline ends. The CDR3 sequence is 14 residues long. CDR3 coding DNA: TGTGCCCCTCCCCGGACTGGAACTAATGAAAAACTGTTTTTT. Residues: CAPPRTGTNEKLFF.

The chain uses TRBV7-9 and TRBJ1-2; a weak D match, TRBD1 (5 bases). CDR3 length: 16 residues. In germline, CDR1 is SEHNR, CDR2 FQNEAQ (reference sequence). The germline V and J ends were trimmed by 4 bases and 5 bases, with 20 bases remaining between them. CDR3 nucleotides: TGTGCCAGCAGCTCCCAAGGGACGGGACTAGGGTATGGCTACACCTTC. Its translation: CASSSQGTGLGYGYTF.

This clone appeared a few times. The V and J genes are TRBV19 and TRBJ1-2; D is perhaps TRBD1 (6 bases). The CDR3 sequence is 13 residues long. Deletions cut 4 bases from V and 8 bases from J, with 14 bases between. CDR1 and CDR2 (germline): LNHDA, SQIVND (reference sequence). In nucleotides, the CDR3 is TGTGCCAGTAGTAGGGGGGGCCTCGGCGGCTACACCTTC. Its protein product is CASSRGGLGGYTF.

The chain recombines TRBV6-4 with TRBJ1-6; perhaps TRBD1 as D (5 bases). In germline, CDR1 is MRHNA, CDR2 SNTAGT. With 5 bases removed from V and 10 bases from J, the gap between germline ends came to 15 bases. The CDR3 is made up of 14 amino acids. CDR3 DNA: TGTGCCAGCAGTCGGGGGTTAAAAGGATCACCCCTCCACTTT. Its protein product is CASSRGLKGSPLHF.

The chain is built from TRBV11-3 and TRBJ2-4, with a weak D call TRBD2 (5 bases). Germline V lookup: CDR1 SGHNT, CDR2 YENEEA. There are 12 residues in the CDR3. V lost 6 bases, J lost 7 bases, and 10 bases lay in between. The CDR3 nucleotides read TGTGCCAGCAGAAGATCGGGGAACATTCAGTACTTC. As protein: CASRRSGNIQYF.

This chain joins TRBV6-2 or TRBV6-3 and TRBJ2-6; TRBD1 is a possible D gene (6 bases). CDR3 size: 18 residues. V shed 5 bases and J shed 2 bases, with 19 bases lying between them. The germline gives CDR1 MNHEY, CDR2 SVGEGT. In nucleotides, the CDR3 is TGTGCCAGCAGTCCCACGACAGGACGCCCTCCTGGGGCCAACGTCCTGACTTTC. Translation: CASSPTTGRPPGANVLTF.